The 2 T cell receptor beta chains reported below all come from one sample, sequenced in a study of CXCR3-negative and CXCR3-positive naive CD8 T cells. Overall study findings and caveats: Hydrophobicity was higher for TRB CDR3s found in CXCR3-positive naive cells than in CXCR3-negative naive cells.

5' RACE that incorporated UMI labels was used to prepare the TRB cDNA libraries. After re-calling the 5' RACE reads, TCRdb lists one entry per CDR3 protein, DNA absent. Its table lists about 63,000 distinct CDR3 sequences. These receptors' targets are unknown. Specimen: naive CXCR3+ CD8+ T cells from blood. Subset denoted: CD45RO-CCR7+CD27+CD95- naive CD8+ T cells expressing CXCR3 (TNR3+). Every receptor here comes from a human donor in good health. Some clones in this sample may be carry-over from other donors' samples.

CDR3 sequence: CSAPTPNSYEQYF. V is TRBV20-1 and J is TRBJ2-7; TCRdb gives TRBD2 as the D gene, but with no DNA this cannot be confirmed. The CDR3 has 13 residues. Germline V CDR1 and CDR2: DFQATT, SNEGSKA (reference sequence).

The gene calls are TRBV9 and TRBJ2-5; TCRdb outputs TRBD2, but without DNA this stays unchecked. This CDR3 is built from 15 residues. The germline gives CDR1 SGDLS, CDR2 YYNGEE. The CDR3 reads CASSVATGSFETQYF.